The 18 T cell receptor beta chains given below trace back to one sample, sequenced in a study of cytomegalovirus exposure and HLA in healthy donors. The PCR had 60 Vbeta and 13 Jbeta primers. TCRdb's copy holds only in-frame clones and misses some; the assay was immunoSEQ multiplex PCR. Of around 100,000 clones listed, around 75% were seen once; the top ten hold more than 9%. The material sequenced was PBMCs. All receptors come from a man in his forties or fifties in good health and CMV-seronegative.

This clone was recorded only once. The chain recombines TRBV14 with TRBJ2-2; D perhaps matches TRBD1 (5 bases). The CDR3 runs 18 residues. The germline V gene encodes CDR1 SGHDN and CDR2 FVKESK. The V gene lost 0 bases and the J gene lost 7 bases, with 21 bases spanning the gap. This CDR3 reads CASSQEISNRRLHGELFF. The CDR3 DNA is TGTGCCAGCAGCCAAGAAATAAGTAACAGGAGACTTCACGGGGAGCTGTTTTTT.

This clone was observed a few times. This CDR3 reads CASRRGGETQYF. The CDR3 nucleotides are TGTGCCAGCAGACGGGGTGGGGAGACCCAGTACTTC. This sequence joins TRBV27 and TRBJ2-5; a weak D match, TRBD2 (5 bases). Germline V gene lookup returns CDR1 MNHEY and CDR2 SMNVEV (reference sequence). Trimming cost V 6 bases and J 5 bases, with 10 bases left between them. CDR3 length equals 12 residues.

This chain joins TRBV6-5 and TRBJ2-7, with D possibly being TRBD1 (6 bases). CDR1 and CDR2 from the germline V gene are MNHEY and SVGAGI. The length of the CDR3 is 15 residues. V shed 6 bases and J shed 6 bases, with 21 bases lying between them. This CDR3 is CASRPVTGTGPEQYF. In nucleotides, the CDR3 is TGTGCCAGCAGACCAGTTACAGGTACAGGGCCCGAGCAGTACTTC.

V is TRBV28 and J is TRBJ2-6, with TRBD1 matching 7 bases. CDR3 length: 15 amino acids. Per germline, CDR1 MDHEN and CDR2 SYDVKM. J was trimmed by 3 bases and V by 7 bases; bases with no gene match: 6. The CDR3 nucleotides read TGTGCCAGCACCCTACAGGGGTTTGGGGCCAACGTCCTGACTTTC. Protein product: CASTLQGFGANVLTF.

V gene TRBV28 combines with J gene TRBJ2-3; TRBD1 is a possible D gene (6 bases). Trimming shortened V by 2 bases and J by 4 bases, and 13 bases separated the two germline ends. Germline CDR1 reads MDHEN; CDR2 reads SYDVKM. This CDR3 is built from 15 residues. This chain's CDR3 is CASSLGGVGADTQYF. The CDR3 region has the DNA TGTGCCAGCAGTTTAGGGGGCGTGGGGGCAGATACGCAGTATTTT.

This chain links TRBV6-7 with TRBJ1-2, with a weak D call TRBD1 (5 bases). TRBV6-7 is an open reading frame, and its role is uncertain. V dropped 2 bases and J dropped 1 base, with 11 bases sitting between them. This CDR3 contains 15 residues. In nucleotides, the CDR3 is TGTGCCAGCAGTTACCTAACGGGGGTTAACTATGGCTACACCTTC. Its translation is CASSYLTGVNYGYTF.

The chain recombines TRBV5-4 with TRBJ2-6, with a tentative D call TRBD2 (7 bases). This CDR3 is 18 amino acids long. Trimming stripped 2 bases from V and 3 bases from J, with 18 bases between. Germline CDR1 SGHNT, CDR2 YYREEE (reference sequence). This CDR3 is CASSFGRIGGHGANVLTF. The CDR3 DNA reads TGTGCCAGCAGCTTTGGACGAATCGGGGGGCATGGGGCCAACGTCCTGACTTTC.

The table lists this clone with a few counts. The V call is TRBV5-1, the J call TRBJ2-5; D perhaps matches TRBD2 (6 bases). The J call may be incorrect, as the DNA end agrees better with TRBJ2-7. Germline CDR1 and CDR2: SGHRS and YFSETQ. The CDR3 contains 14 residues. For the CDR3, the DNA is TGCGCCAGCAGGGTTAATAGCGGTTCCTACGAGCAGTACTTC. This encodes CASRVNSGSYEQYF.

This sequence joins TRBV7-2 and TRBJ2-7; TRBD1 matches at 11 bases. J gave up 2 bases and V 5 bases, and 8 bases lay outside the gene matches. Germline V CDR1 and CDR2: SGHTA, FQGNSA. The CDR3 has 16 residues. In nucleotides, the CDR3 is TGTGCCAGCAGCCCGCTTCCGGGACAGGGGGCCTACGAGCAGTACTTC. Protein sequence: CASSPLPGQGAYEQYF.

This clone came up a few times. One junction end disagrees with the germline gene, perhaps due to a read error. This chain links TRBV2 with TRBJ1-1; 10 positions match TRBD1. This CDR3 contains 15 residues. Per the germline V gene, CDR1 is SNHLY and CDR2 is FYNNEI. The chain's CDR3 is CASSEVTGGISEAFF. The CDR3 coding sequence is TGTGCCAGCAGCGAAGTGACAGGGGGCATCTCTGAAGCTTTCTTT.

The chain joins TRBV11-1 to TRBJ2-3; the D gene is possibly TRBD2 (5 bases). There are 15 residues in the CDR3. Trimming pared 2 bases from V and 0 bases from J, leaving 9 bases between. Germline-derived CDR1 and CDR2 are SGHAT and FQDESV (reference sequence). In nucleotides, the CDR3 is TGTGCCAGCAGCTTAATGGGCGGGAGCACAGATACGCAGTATTTT. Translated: CASSLMGGSTDTQYF. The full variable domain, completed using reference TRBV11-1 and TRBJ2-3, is EAEVAQSPRYKITEKSQAVAFWCDPISGHATLYWYRQILGQGPELLVQFQDESVVDDSQLPKDRFSAERLKGVDSTLKIQPAELGDSAMYLCASSLMGGSTDTQYFGPGTRLTVL.

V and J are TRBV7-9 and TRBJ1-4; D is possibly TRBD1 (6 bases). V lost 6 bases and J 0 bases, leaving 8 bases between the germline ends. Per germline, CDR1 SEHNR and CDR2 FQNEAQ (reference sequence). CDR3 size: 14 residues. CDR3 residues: CASSRTATNEKLFF. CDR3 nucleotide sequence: TGTGCCAGCAGTCGGACAGCAACTAATGAAAAACTGTTTTTT.

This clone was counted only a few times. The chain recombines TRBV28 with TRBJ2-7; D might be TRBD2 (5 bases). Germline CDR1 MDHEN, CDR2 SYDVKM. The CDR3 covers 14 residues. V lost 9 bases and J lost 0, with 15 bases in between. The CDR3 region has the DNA TGTGCCAGTCAATGGAGCGGAACCTCCTACGAGCAGTACTTC. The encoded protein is CASQWSGTSYEQYF. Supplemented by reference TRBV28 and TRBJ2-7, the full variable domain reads DVKVTQSSRYLVKRTGEKVFLECVQDMDHENMFWYRQDPGLGLRLIYFSYDVKMKEKGDIPEGYSVSREKKERFSLILESASTNQTSMYLCASQWSGTSYEQYFGPGTRLTVT.

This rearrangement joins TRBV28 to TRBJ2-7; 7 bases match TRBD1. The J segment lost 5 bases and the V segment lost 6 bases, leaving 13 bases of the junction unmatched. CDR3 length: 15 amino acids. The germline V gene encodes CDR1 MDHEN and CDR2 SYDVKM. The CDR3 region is CASRVPSTGANEQYF. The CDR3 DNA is TGTGCCAGCAGGGTACCATCCACAGGGGCCAACGAGCAGTACTTC.

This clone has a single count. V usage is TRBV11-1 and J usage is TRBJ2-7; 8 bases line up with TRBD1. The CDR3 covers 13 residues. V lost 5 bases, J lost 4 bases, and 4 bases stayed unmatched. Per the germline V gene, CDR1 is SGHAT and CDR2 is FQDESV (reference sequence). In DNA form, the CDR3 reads TGTGCCAGCAGCGTGGACAGGGAGTACGAGCAGTACTTC. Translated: CASSVDREYEQYF.

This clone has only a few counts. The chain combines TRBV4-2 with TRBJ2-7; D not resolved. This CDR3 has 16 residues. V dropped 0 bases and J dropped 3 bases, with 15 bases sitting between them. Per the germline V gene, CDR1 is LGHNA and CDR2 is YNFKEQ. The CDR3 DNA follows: TGTGCCAGCAGCCAAGATAGGTCTAGTAGTCTCTACGAGCAGTACTTC. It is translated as CASSQDRSSSLYEQYF.

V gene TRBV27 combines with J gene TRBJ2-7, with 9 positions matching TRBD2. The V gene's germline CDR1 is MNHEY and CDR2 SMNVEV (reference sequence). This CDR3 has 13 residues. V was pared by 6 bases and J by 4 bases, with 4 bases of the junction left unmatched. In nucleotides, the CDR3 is TGTGCCAGCAGGGCGGGAGGGCCATACGAGCAGTACTTC. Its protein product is CASRAGGPYEQYF.

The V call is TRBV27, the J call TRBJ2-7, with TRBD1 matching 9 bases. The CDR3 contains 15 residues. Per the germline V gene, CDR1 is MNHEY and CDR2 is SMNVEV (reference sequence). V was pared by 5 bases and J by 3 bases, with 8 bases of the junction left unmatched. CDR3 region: CASSPSRDRDYEQYF. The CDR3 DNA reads TGTGCCAGCAGTCCGTCCCGGGACAGGGACTACGAGCAGTACTTC.